These 26 T cell receptor beta chains came from one sample sequenced in a study of shared clonotypes between healthy human individuals. TCRdb's table, derived via immunoSEQ multiplex PCR, lists solely in-frame clones and lacks some. The data show roughly 1 million clones, approximately 72% seen once. Sequences were obtained from memory CD4+ T cells sorted from blood. Subset given: CD45RA-negative fraction. The receptor set was obtained from a man between 18 and 35 years old in good health.

The rearrangement links TRBV5-4 to TRBJ2-2; possibly TRBD1 or TRBD2 for D (5 bases each). Trimming removed 2 bases from V and 0 bases from J, with 11 bases in between. The CDR3 covers 16 residues. Germline assignment: CDR1 SGHNT and CDR2 YYREEE (reference sequence). The CDR3 here is CASSFAQGANTGELFF. The CDR3 DNA follows: TGTGCCAGCAGCTTTGCCCAGGGAGCGAACACCGGGGAGCTGTTTTTT. The full variable domain, completed using reference TRBV5-4 and TRBJ2-2, is ETGVTQSPTHLIKTRGQQVTLRCSSQSGHNTVSWYQQALGQGPQFIFQYYREEENGRGNFPPRFSGLQFPNYSSELNVNALELDDSALYLCASSFAQGANTGELFFGEGSRLTVL.

This clone showed up just a few times. The gene calls are TRBV6-1 and TRBJ1-1; D unclear. The germline gives CDR1 MNHNS, CDR2 SASEGT. V lost 7 bases, J lost 7 bases, and 16 bases lay in between. The CDR3 extends over 13 amino acids. The CDR3 nucleotides read TGTGCCAGCATTTGGAGCATTCTAGGTGAAGCTTTCTTT. This translates into CASIWSILGEAFF.

This chain links TRBV5-6 with TRBJ1-5; TRBD1 might be the D (5 bases). Per the germline V gene, CDR1 is SGHDT and CDR2 is YYEEEE. Trimming took 1 base from V and 3 from J, leaving 17 bases between them. The length of the CDR3 is 17 residues. Here the CDR3 DNA reads TGTGCCAGCAGCTTGCAGGTCACAGGAGGGCACAATCAGCCCCAGCATTTT. It specifies CASSLQVTGGHNQPQHF.

V is TRBV11-3 and J is TRBJ2-1; 10 bases match TRBD1. The CDR3 consists of 19 residues. Germline CDR1 and CDR2: SGHNT and YENEEA. V was pared by 1 base and J by 6 bases, with 15 bases of the junction left unmatched. Here the CDR3 DNA reads TGTGCCAGCAGCTTAGGCCCCCGGCCCGGGGACAGGGGTGGCAATGAGCAGTTCTTC. This codes for CASSLGPRPGDRGGNEQFF.

The V call is TRBV18, the J call TRBJ1-3, with D possibly being TRBD1 (6 bases). The V and J ends lost 3 bases and 2 bases respectively, with 11 bases between them. Germline loops: CDR1 KGHSH, CDR2 LQKENI. The CDR3 length is 15 residues. CDR3 amino acids: CASSPSGATGNTIYF. DNA of the CDR3: TGTGCCAGCTCACCTTCAGGGGCAACTGGAAACACCATATATTTT.

The count of this clone is one. V gene TRBV18 combines with J gene TRBJ1-5; the D is unclear. Germline V gene lookup returns CDR1 KGHSH and CDR2 LQKENI. The CDR3 is made up of 14 amino acids. V was cut by 0 bases and J by 7 bases, with 10 bases left in between. CDR3 sequence reads: CASSPPLEGQPQHF. CDR3 DNA: TGTGCCAGCTCACCACCGCTGGAGGGACAGCCCCAGCATTTT.

This chain joins TRBV4-2 and TRBJ2-7, with 10 bases that match TRBD1. CDR3 length equals 19 residues. Germline CDR1 is LGHNA and CDR2 is YNFKEQ. V shed 4 bases, J shed 3 bases, and the junction held 18 bases outside the gene matches. The CDR3, as DNA: TGTGCCAGCAGCCCCCGAGTAGACTACCGGGACAGGGGTAACTACGAGCAGTACTTC. Protein: CASSPRVDYRDRGNYEQYF.

Only a few counts were recorded for this clone. The CDR3 loop is CATRDRGDREPQHF. CDR3 in DNA: TGTGCCACCAGGGACAGGGGGGACAGGGAGCCCCAGCATTTT. This sequence joins TRBV11-3 and TRBJ1-5; 11 positions agree with TRBD1. The J segment lost 8 bases and the V segment lost 10 bases, leaving 10 bases of the junction unmatched. The CDR3 sequence is 14 residues long. CDR1 SGHNT and CDR2 YENEEA come from the germline V gene.

CDR3 sequence (DNA): TGCAGCGTTGAAGTTTTCCCTAGCGGGAGTACCAAGGAGCAGTTCTTC. Amino acids: CSVEVFPSGSTKEQFF. This chain connects TRBV29-1 to TRBJ2-1; TRBD2 matches at 10 bases. Trimming removed 1 base from V and 10 bases from J; junction bases left unmatched: 13. This CDR3 region has 16 residues. The V gene's germline CDR1 is SQVTM and CDR2 ANQGSEA.

Note on this clone: The same CDR3 also results from other DNA sequences found in this sample. The chain joins TRBV19 to TRBJ1-5, with no clear D. Germline-derived CDR1 and CDR2 are LNHDA and SQIVND (reference sequence). This CDR3 is built from 14 residues. V was clipped by 6 bases and J by 2 bases, with 11 bases between them. DNA of the CDR3: TGTGCCAGTAGCGAGGGAGGCGGCAATCAGCCCCAGCATTTT. Its translation is CASSEGGGNQPQHF.

This clone showed up just a few times. The chain is built from TRBV5-8 and TRBJ1-4; D not certain. The CDR3 totals 16 residues. Germline V gives CDR1 SGHTS, CDR2 YDEGEE. Trimming removed 2 bases from V and 5 bases from J, with 16 bases in between. CDR3 sequence (DNA): TGTGCCAGCAGCTTTGGTCAGGCTACCAGCAATGAAAAACTGTTTTTT. Its translation: CASSFGQATSNEKLFF.

V gene TRBV5-1 combines with J gene TRBJ2-1; D is possibly TRBD2 (5 bases). Trimming took off 1 base at V and 2 bases at J, with 10 bases between the two ends. The CDR3 totals 15 residues. CDR1 SGHRS and CDR2 YFSETQ come from the germline V gene. The CDR3 spells CASSLTRTTYNEQFF. The DNA of the CDR3 is TGCGCCAGCAGCTTGACTAGGACCACCTACAATGAGCAGTTCTTC.

The gene calls are TRBV6-6 and TRBJ1-5, with 10 bases that match TRBD1. The V gene end was trimmed by 5 bases and the J gene end by 7 bases; junction bases not matched to a gene: 8. The CDR3 extends over 15 amino acids. CDR1 and CDR2 (germline): MNHNY, SVGAGI (reference sequence). CDR3 in amino acids: CASSDGTGVGQPQHF. The CDR3 DNA sequence: TGTGCCAGCAGTGATGGGACAGGGGTCGGACAGCCCCAGCATTTT.

V and J are TRBV6-1 and TRBJ2-1; D gene unclear. CDR3 length equals 14 residues. V lost 1 base and J lost 4, with 8 bases in between. The germline V gene encodes CDR1 MNHNS and CDR2 SASEGT. The CDR3 loop reads CASSEVGKYNEQFF. CDR3 bases: TGTGCCAGCAGTGAAGTTGGCAAGTACAATGAGCAGTTCTTC.

On this clone: The same CDR3 is also encoded by other DNA sequences in this sample. V and J are TRBV6-5 and TRBJ2-1; D is unclear. Germline V gene sequence: CDR1 MNHEY, CDR2 SVGAGI. V lost 0 bases and J 9 bases, leaving 3 bases between the germline ends. This CDR3 has 11 amino acids. CDR3 amino acids: CASSYSGEQFF. In DNA, the CDR3 is TGTGCCAGCAGTTACTCCGGTGAGCAGTTCTTC.

The chain combines TRBV5-1 with TRBJ2-5; 8 nucleotides line up with TRBD2. With V trimmed by 0 bases and J by 2 bases, 6 bases remained unmatched. Germline V gene sequence: CDR1 SGHRS, CDR2 YFSETQ. This CDR3 is 16 amino acids long. CDR3: CASSLGSSGYQETQYF. CDR3 in DNA: TGCGCCAGCAGCTTGGGGTCTAGCGGGTATCAAGAGACCCAGTACTTC.

This clone was found a few times. The sample carries other DNA sequences with the same CDR3. The CDR3 spells CASSQGDRNTGELFF. CDR3 DNA sequence: TGTGCCAGCAGCCAAGGGGACAGGAACACCGGGGAGCTGTTTTTT. This chain joins TRBV4-2 and TRBJ2-2; TRBD1 aligns across 7 bases. The CDR3 sequence is 15 residues long. J gave up 1 base and V 1 base, and 0 bases lay outside the gene matches. The germline V gene encodes CDR1 LGHNA and CDR2 YNFKEQ.

The rearrangement links TRBV2 to TRBJ1-2; possible D gene TRBD1, 6 bases. V was trimmed by 2 bases and J by 1 base, leaving 11 bases between them. The CDR3 runs 15 residues. Per the germline V gene, CDR1 is SNHLY and CDR2 is FYNNEI. The CDR3 loop is CASSERGELNYGYTF. The CDR3 nucleotides read TGTGCCAGCAGTGAAAGGGGGGAGCTTAACTATGGCTACACCTTC.

The chain carries TRBV4-3 and TRBJ2-7; TRBD1 agrees at 8 bases. CDR3 size: 15 residues. V trimming: 1 base; J trimming: 2 bases; junction bases outside the gene matches: 4. Germline CDR1 is LGHNA and CDR2 is YSLEER. The CDR3 is CASSQGQGRTYEQYF. CDR3 sequence (DNA): TGCGCCAGCAGCCAAGGACAGGGGCGAACCTACGAGCAGTACTTC.

DNA of the CDR3: TGTGCCAGCGAACAGAGGTTGCCCGGGGAGCTGTTTTTT. Protein product: CASEQRLPGELFF. This chain links TRBV28 with TRBJ2-2; D unclear. Trimming removed 8 bases from V and 6 bases from J, with 13 bases in between. Germline assignment: CDR1 MDHEN and CDR2 SYDVKM. This CDR3 comprises 13 residues.

This chain joins TRBV5-1 and TRBJ2-1; 8 bases are a match to TRBD2. Germline trimming cut 0 bases from V and 7 bases from J; bases unmatched to any gene: 9. The V gene's germline CDR1 is SGHRS and CDR2 YFSETQ. The length of the CDR3 is 16 residues. CDR3 residues: CASSLDYGRAGNEQFF. In DNA form, the CDR3 reads TGCGCCAGCAGCTTGGATTACGGGAGGGCCGGGAATGAGCAGTTCTTC.

The chain has TRBV5-1 and TRBJ1-1, with D maybe TRBD1 (5 bases). Deletions cut 0 bases from V and 1 base from J, with 13 bases between. The CDR3 contains 16 residues. Germline V CDR1 and CDR2: SGHRS, YFSETQ. The CDR3 loop reads CASSLGGSGKNTEAFF. As DNA, the CDR3 is TGCGCCAGCAGCTTGGGGGGATCAGGGAAGAACACTGAAGCTTTCTTT.

The chain uses TRBV10-3 and TRBJ2-7; TRBD2 agrees at 7 bases. The CDR3 consists of 14 residues. The germline V gene has CDR1 ENHRY and CDR2 SYGVKD. V lost 10 bases, J lost 0 bases, and 9 bases stayed unmatched. In DNA form, the CDR3 reads TGTGCCACCGAGCTCGGCGGGAGCTCCTACGAGCAGTACTTC. This translates into CATELGGSSYEQYF.

The chain links TRBV19 to TRBJ2-5; no reliable D call. Trimming took off 5 bases at V and 2 bases at J, with 6 bases between the two ends. Germline CDR1 is LNHDA and CDR2 is SQIVND (reference sequence). CDR3 length equals 12 residues. CDR3 DNA sequence: TGTGCCAGTAGTCAGCAGCAAGAGACCCAGTACTTC. It codes for CASSQQQETQYF. Filled out from reference TRBV19 and TRBJ2-5, the complete variable domain reads DGGITQSPKYLFRKEGQNVTLSCEQNLNHDAMYWYRQDPGQGLRLIYYSQIVNDFQKGDIAEGYSVSREKKESFPLTVTSAQKNPTAFYLCASSQQQETQYFGPGTRLLVL.

This chain links TRBV30 with TRBJ1-3, with D maybe TRBD1 (5 bases). Germline V gene sequence: CDR1 GTSNPN, CDR2 SVGIG (reference sequence). The CDR3 spans 13 residues. The V gene lost 4 bases and the J gene lost 8 bases, with 15 bases spanning the gap. CDR3 in amino acids: CAWKIQGGHTIYF. The DNA of the CDR3 is TGTGCCTGGAAAATCCAGGGTGGGCACACCATATATTTT.

The rearrangement uses TRBV2 and TRBJ1-2; D is unresolved. CDR3 size: 14 residues. CDR1 SNHLY and CDR2 FYNNEI come from the germline V gene. Deletions cut 4 bases from V and 1 base from J, with 10 bases between. This chain's CDR3 is CASSGSSFNYGYTF. As DNA, the CDR3 is TGTGCCAGCAGTGGGTCAAGCTTTAACTATGGCTACACCTTC.